Below, 26 T cell receptor beta chains from the same sample are listed, as sequenced in a study of blood T cell repertoires in COVID-19. Generated by immunoSEQ multiplex PCR, the TCRdb table keeps only in-frame clones and is missing some. The sample records some 80,000 clones, roughly 81% being singletons. Material: peripheral blood. The source is a man in his sixties with COVID-19, enrolled during active disease.

The genes are TRBV18 and TRBJ2-1, with D tentatively TRBD2 (6 bases). V was shortened by 3 bases and J by 6 bases, with 15 bases between the two germline ends. The CDR3 covers 15 residues. In germline, CDR1 is KGHSH, CDR2 LQKENI. The CDR3 nucleotides read TGTGCCAGCTCACCTCCAGGACTGGGAGGCAATGAGCAGTTCTTC. Amino acids: CASSPPGLGGNEQFF.

The genes are TRBV9 and TRBJ1-1; possible D gene TRBD1, 5 bases. V was shortened by 0 bases and J by 6 bases, with 9 bases between the two germline ends. This CDR3 comprises 13 residues. The germline V gene has CDR1 SGDLS and CDR2 YYNGEE. The CDR3 loop reads CASSVEVGAEAFF. In DNA, the CDR3 is TGTGCCAGCAGCGTAGAGGTAGGGGCTGAAGCTTTCTTT. The whole variable domain, filled in from reference TRBV9 and TRBJ1-1, reads DSGVTQTPKHLITATGQRVTLRCSPRSGDLSVYWYQQSLDQGLQFLIQYYNGEERAKGNILERFSAQQFPDLHSELNLSSLELGDSALYFCASSVEVGAEAFFGQGTRLTVV.

The chain uses TRBV28 and TRBJ1-5; D may be TRBD1 (6 bases). Germline V gives CDR1 MDHEN, CDR2 SYDVKM. CDR3 length: 12 residues. Trimming cost V 11 bases and J 1 base, with 9 bases left between them. CDR3 coding DNA: TGTGCCGGAACAGGGAGCAATCAGCCCCAGCATTTT. Translated: CAGTGSNQPQHF.

The chain is built from TRBV6-1 and TRBJ1-1; 9 bases are shared with TRBD1. Germline V gene sequence: CDR1 MNHNS, CDR2 SASEGT. Trimming cost V 6 bases and J 6 bases; bases outside gene matches: 8. This CDR3 is 14 amino acids long. The DNA for the CDR3 is TGTGCCAGCAGCGAAACCGGGACAGGGTCTGAAGCTTTCTTT. Its protein is CASSETGTGSEAFF.

V gene TRBV5-1 combines with J gene TRBJ1-4; 7 positions match TRBD1. Per the germline V gene, CDR1 is SGHRS and CDR2 is YFSETQ. The CDR3 has 17 amino acids. V lost 0 bases, J lost 5 bases, and 10 bases stayed unmatched. CDR3 protein: CASSLEGGGPRNEKLFF. CDR3 in DNA: TGCGCCAGCAGCTTGGAAGGAGGGGGCCCTCGAAATGAAAAACTGTTTTTT.

The chain couples TRBV6-5 to TRBJ1-2; D is uncertain. Trimming left V 6 bases short and J 3 bases short, with 11 bases between. Germline values: CDR1 MNHEY, CDR2 SVGAGI. The CDR3 is made up of 13 amino acids. The CDR3 loop is CASSREGHYGYTF. The DNA for the CDR3 is TGTGCCAGCAGCCGAGAGGGTCACTATGGCTACACCTTC.

V is TRBV28 and J is TRBJ1-5; D may be TRBD1 (5 bases). The CDR3 consists of 13 residues. Per the germline V gene, CDR1 is MDHEN and CDR2 is SYDVKM. V was cut by 6 bases and J by 6 bases, with 12 bases left in between. The DNA of the CDR3 is TGTGCCAGCAGCCGCGGGGGGGGTCAGCCCCAGCATTTT. It specifies CASSRGGGQPQHF.

The CDR3: CASTEHRTGELFF. The DNA of the CDR3 is TGTGCCAGCACCGAGCATCGTACCGGGGAGCTGTTTTTT. The chain has TRBV2 and TRBJ2-2; unclear D gene. Trimming pared 7 bases from V and 5 bases from J, leaving 11 bases between. CDR1 SNHLY and CDR2 FYNNEI come from the germline V gene. This CDR3 is 13 amino acids long.

The chain has TRBV6-4 and TRBJ2-2; tentatively, D is TRBD1 (6 bases). The CDR3 sequence is 16 residues long. Per the germline V gene, CDR1 is MRHNA and CDR2 is SNTAGT. V was clipped by 6 bases and J by 4 bases, with 18 bases between them. The CDR3, as DNA: TGTGCCAGCAGCAAAACAGGGATTCTCGGCACCGGGGAGCTGTTTTTT. Its translation: CASSKTGILGTGELFF.

Only a few counts were recorded for this clone. The J gene is TRBJ1-4, the V gene TRBV30, with D possibly matching TRBD1 (6 bases). This CDR3 is 12 amino acids long. V lost 7 bases and J 10 bases, leaving 16 bases between the germline ends. Germline V gene data show CDR1 as GTSNPN and CDR2 as SVGIG (reference sequence). CDR3 region: CASDSLSGKLFF. DNA of the CDR3: TGTGCCTCGGACAGTCTGTCTGGAAAACTGTTTTTT.

The chain employs TRBV28 and TRBJ1-4, with TRBD1 as a possible D gene (5 bases). CDR1 and CDR2 (germline): MDHEN, SYDVKM. V was cut by 4 bases and J by 3 bases, with 9 bases left in between. The CDR3 sequence is 14 residues long. The CDR3 DNA sequence: TGTGCCAGCAGTTCAGGGATTCCTAATGAAAAACTGTTTTTT. It is translated as CASSSGIPNEKLFF.

The chain employs TRBV7-3 and TRBJ1-1, with TRBD1 identical over 7 bases. The length of the CDR3 is 14 residues. Unmatched junction bases numbered 6, after V lost 4 bases and J lost 4 bases. Per germline, CDR1 SGHTA and CDR2 FQGTGA. CDR3 residues: CASSSGGSSTEAFF. In nucleotides, the CDR3 is TGTGCCAGCAGCTCAGGGGGTAGTTCCACTGAAGCTTTCTTT. The full variable domain, in which reference TRBV7-3 and TRBJ1-1 provide the parts outside the CDR3, is GAGVSQTPSNKVTEKGKYVELRCDPISGHTALYWYRQSLGQGPEFLIYFQGTGAADDSGLPNDRFFAVRPEGSVSTLKIQRTERGDSAVYLCASSSGGSSTEAFFGQGTRLTVV.

This clone was picked up a small number of times. The chain couples TRBV29-1 to TRBJ2-4; TRBD2 aligns across 10 bases. The V gene's germline CDR1 is SQVTM and CDR2 ANQGSEA. The V segment lost 6 bases and the J segment 7 bases; nucleotides outside the gene matches: 6. The CDR3 runs to 13 residues. In DNA form, the CDR3 reads TGCAGCGTCCTTAGCGGGGGGACCAACATTCAGTACTTC. It is translated as CSVLSGGTNIQYF.

The sample holds a few counts of this clone. The V and J genes are TRBV6-2 or TRBV6-3 and TRBJ2-7; TRBD2 matches 10 bases. Germline CDR1 is MNHEY and CDR2 is SVGEGT. Unmatched junction bases numbered 15, after V lost 1 base and J lost 6 bases. This CDR3 comprises 18 residues. For the CDR3, the DNA is TGTGCCAGCAGTTACTTTCGTCTTGTCCTAGCGGGAGCTGGCGAGCAGTACTTC. This sequence encodes CASSYFRLVLAGAGEQYF.

This chain uses TRBV2 with TRBJ1-5, with TRBD1 matching over 8 bases. Germline V lookup: CDR1 SNHLY, CDR2 FYNNEI. J was trimmed by 11 bases and V by 3 bases; bases with no gene match: 12. The CDR3 totals 15 residues. CDR3 DNA sequence: TGTGCCAGCAGTGAGGTCGTGACAGGGGAGCGGGCCCAGCATTTT. This gives the protein CASSEVVTGERAQHF.

Note on this clone: Other DNA sequences in this specimen translate into the identical CDR3. The V gene is TRBV5-1, the J gene TRBJ1-2, with 7 bases aligning to TRBD1. The CDR3 sequence is 13 residues long. In germline, CDR1 is SGHRS, CDR2 YFSETQ. The V and J ends lost 3 bases and 5 bases, in that order; junction bases with no gene match: 4. The CDR3 DNA follows: TGCGCCAGCAGCTCTACAGGGGATTATGGCTACACCTTC. This encodes CASSSTGDYGYTF. Complete variable domain (other parts from reference TRBV5-1 and TRBJ1-2): KAGVTQTPRYLIKTRGQQVTLSCSPISGHRSVSWYQQTPGQGLQFLFEYFSETQRNKGNFPGRFSGRQFSNSRSEMNVSTLELGDSALYLCASSSTGDYGYTFGSGTRLTVV.

V gene TRBV6-5 combines with J gene TRBJ1-5; unclear D gene. CDR1 MNHEY and CDR2 SVGAGI come from the germline V gene. The CDR3 spans 12 residues. Trimming cost V 7 bases and J 6 bases, with 10 bases left between them. The DNA for the CDR3 is TGTGCCAGCATGCGGCGGGGTCAGCCCCAGCATTTT. This encodes CASMRRGQPQHF.

This clone occurred once. The gene calls are TRBV6-5 and TRBJ1-5, with TRBD1 matching over 7 bases. Losses at the gene ends were 8 bases for V and 0 bases for J; bases not matched to a gene: 1. The CDR3 length is 13 residues. The V gene's germline CDR1 is MNHEY and CDR2 SVGAGI. The CDR3 DNA sequence: TGTGCCAGCCACAGGGGTAGCAATCAGCCCCAGCATTTT. Translating gives CASHRGSNQPQHF.

This clone was seen only once. V gene TRBV6-5 combines with J gene TRBJ2-3; a weak D match, TRBD2 (5 bases). The CDR3 contains 14 residues. V lost 8 bases and J lost 6, with 18 bases in between. From germline, CDR1 is MNHEY and CDR2 SVGAGI. Here the CDR3 DNA reads TGTGCCAGCCAAGTAGTATGGGGAGTGGATACGCAGTATTTT. Translated: CASQVVWGVDTQYF.

This clone has just a few counts. This rearrangement joins TRBV5-6 to TRBJ2-5; the D gene is possibly TRBD1 (5 bases). This CDR3 region has 14 residues. Per the germline V gene, CDR1 is SGHDT and CDR2 is YYEEEE. The V and J ends lost 0 bases and 5 bases respectively, with 11 bases between them. The CDR3 region has the DNA TGTGCCAGCAGCTTGGAGGGGCGGTCGGAGACCCAGTACTTC. Amino acid sequence: CASSLEGRSETQYF.

The V call is TRBV12-5, the J call TRBJ1-5; 7 positions agree with TRBD1. J gave up 7 bases and V 3 bases, and 12 bases lay outside the gene matches. Germline V gives CDR1 LGHNT, CDR2 FRNRAP. CDR3 length: 16 residues. The CDR3 DNA reads as TGTGCTAGTGGTTTCCGAATCACAGGGGTGGGCCAGCCCCAGCATTTT. It specifies CASGFRITGVGQPQHF.

The chain recombines TRBV7-9 with TRBJ1-1, with 9 bases matching TRBD1. Germline-derived CDR1 and CDR2 are SEHNR and FQNEAQ (reference sequence). The V and J ends lost 0 bases and 5 bases, in that order; junction bases with no gene match: 4. This CDR3 is built from 15 residues. CDR3 DNA: TGTGCCAGCAGCTTAGCCCTGACAGGGGGGACTGAAGCTTTCTTT. It is translated as CASSLALTGGTEAFF.

J is TRBJ2-3 and V is TRBV5-1; weak D call: TRBD2 (5 bases). This CDR3 contains 14 residues. The germline V gene encodes CDR1 SGHRS and CDR2 YFSETQ. Trimming removed 7 bases from V and 0 bases from J, with 12 bases in between. The CDR3 is CASGEGTSTDTQYF. The CDR3 nucleotides read TGCGCCAGCGGCGAGGGAACTAGCACAGATACGCAGTATTTT.

The chain couples TRBV3-1 (or the pseudogene TRBV3-2) to TRBJ1-5; tentatively, D is TRBD1 (5 bases). CDR1 is LGHDT and CDR2 is YNNKEL in the germline V gene (reference sequence). The CDR3 spans 12 residues. V was pared by 7 bases and J by 5 bases, with 9 bases between. The CDR3 DNA reads TGTGCCAGCACCACGGGGGATCAGCCCCAGCATTTT. Translation gives CASTTGDQPQHF.

J is TRBJ2-1 and V is TRBV10-2, with 10 bases fitting TRBD2. Germline V CDR1 and CDR2: WSHSY, SAAADI. The CDR3 contains 15 residues. V dropped 7 bases and J dropped 0; count of bases not matched to a gene: 3. The CDR3 DNA is TGCGCCAGCAAACTAGCGGGGAGCTCCTACAATGAGCAGTTCTTC. As protein: CASKLAGSSYNEQFF.

The chain combines TRBV30 with TRBJ1-5; D call uncertain. Germline V gene sequence: CDR1 GTSNPN, CDR2 SVGIG (reference sequence). The CDR3 contains 14 residues. V gave up 0 bases and J gave up 5 bases, with 11 bases separating them. The CDR3 bases are TGTGCCTGGAGTGTCGGACTTTTCGATCAGCCCCAGCATTTT. It encodes CAWSVGLFDQPQHF.